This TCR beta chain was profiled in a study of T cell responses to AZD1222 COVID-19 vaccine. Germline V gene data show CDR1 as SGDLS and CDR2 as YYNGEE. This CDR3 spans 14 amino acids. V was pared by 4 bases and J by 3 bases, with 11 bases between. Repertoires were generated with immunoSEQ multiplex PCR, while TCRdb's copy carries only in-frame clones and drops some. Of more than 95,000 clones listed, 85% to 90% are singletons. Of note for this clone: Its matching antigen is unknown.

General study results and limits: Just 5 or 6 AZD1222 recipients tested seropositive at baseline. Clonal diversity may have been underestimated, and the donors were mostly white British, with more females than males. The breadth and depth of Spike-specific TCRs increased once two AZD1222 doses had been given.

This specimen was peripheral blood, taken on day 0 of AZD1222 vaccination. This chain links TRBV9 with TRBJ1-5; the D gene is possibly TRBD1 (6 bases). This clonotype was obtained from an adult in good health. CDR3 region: CASSTGQYNQPQHF. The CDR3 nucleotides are TGTGCCAGCAGCACCGGACAGTACAATCAGCCCCAGCATTTT.